This TCR beta chain derives from a study of T cells in Graves' hyperthyroidism and ophthalmopathy. Study-level background: Peripheral blood was collected at initial diagnosis, before any treatment. Study findings and constraints: Model-based prediction identified ophthalmopathy a median roughly six months prior to its onset.

RNA transcripts yielded amplified TCR beta CDR3 regions. TCR CDR3 regions were first amplified by RT-PCR with HTBI primers. TCRdb reprocessed the multiplex PCR reads with MiXCR, giving one entry per CDR3 protein. Among about 480,000 distinct CDR3 sequences listed, roughly 22% were seen once. The table lists this clonotype with a few counts. Antigen specificity is unknown. A read error may account for a junction end that differs from germline. A patient was excluded if there was uncontrolled infection, other autoimmune disease, pregnancy or lactation. Diagnoses were established using clinical symptoms, serum thyroxine and TRAb, thyroid ultrasound and orbital computed tomography. The CDR3 sequence is 15 residues long. Germline lookup yields CDR1 SNHLY and CDR2 FYNNEI.

The sequenced sample consisted of blood. V is TRBV2 and J is TRBJ2-1, with TRBD2 identical over 13 bases. This clonotype was sampled from a woman in her seventies with Graves' ophthalmopathy. The CDR3 protein is CASSVLAGGWNERFF. The DNA of the CDR3 is TGTGCCAGCAGTGTACTAGCGGGAGGGTGGAATGAGCGGTTCTTC.